The T cell receptor (beta chain) described here comes from a study of beta chain features in type 1 diabetes. Since all of the isolated RNA was reverse transcribed, expressed TCRB transcripts were what got sequenced. Repertoires were generated with immunoSEQ multiplex PCR, while TCRdb's copy carries only in-frame clones and drops some. There are about 250,000 clones in the sample; 13% to 15% occur only once, and roughly 0.028% lies in the top ten. Sorting of CD4+ naive, central memory, regulatory and stem cell-like memory cells was performed via CD45RO/CCR7/CD25/CD127/CD95/CD27. The germline CDR1 and CDR2 sequences are MGHRA and YSYEKL. The CDR3 consists of 15 residues. V lost 5 bases and J lost 4, with 17 bases in between.

The sequence was obtained from a woman aged 35 to 49 in good health. Sequencing input: naive CD4+ T cells from blood. The J gene is TRBJ1-1, the V gene TRBV4-1; a possible D gene is TRBD1 (5 bases). CDR3 DNA sequence: TGCGCCAGCAGCACCAGTCCGGGAGGGGTCACTGAAGCTTTCTTT. It translates to CASSTSPGGVTEAFF.